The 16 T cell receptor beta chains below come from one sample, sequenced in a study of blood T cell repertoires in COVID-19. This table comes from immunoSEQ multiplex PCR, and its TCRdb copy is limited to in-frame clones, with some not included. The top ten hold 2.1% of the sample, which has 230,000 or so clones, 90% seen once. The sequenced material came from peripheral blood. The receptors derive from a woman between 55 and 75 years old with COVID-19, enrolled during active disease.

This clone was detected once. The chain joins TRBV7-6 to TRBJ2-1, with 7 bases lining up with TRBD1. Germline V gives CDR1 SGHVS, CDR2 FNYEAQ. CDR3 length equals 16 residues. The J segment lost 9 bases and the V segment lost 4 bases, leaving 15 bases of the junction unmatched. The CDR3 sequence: CASSSGPGQQGREQFF. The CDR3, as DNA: TGTGCCAGCAGCTCAGGTCCGGGACAACAGGGGCGTGAGCAGTTCTTC.

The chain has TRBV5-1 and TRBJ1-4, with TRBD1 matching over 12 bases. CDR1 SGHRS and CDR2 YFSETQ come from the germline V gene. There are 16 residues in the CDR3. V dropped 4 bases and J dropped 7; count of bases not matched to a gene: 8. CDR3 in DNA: TGCGCCAGCAGCCCCTCCGGGACAGGGGGCGGTGAAAAACTGTTTTTT. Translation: CASSPSGTGGGEKLFF.

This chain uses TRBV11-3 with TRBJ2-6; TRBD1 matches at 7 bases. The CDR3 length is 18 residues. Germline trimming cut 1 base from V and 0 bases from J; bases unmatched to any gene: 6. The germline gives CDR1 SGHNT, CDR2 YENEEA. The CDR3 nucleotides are TGTGCCAGCAGCTTAGGGGACAGATATGCCTCTGGGGCCAACGTCCTGACTTTC. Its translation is CASSLGDRYASGANVLTF.

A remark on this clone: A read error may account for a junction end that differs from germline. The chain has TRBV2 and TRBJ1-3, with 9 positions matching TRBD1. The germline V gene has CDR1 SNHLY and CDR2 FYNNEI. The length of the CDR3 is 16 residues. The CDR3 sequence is CASSEEGTGHENTIYF. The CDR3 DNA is TGTGCCAGCAGCGAAGAAGGGACAGGGCATGAAAACACCATATATTTT.

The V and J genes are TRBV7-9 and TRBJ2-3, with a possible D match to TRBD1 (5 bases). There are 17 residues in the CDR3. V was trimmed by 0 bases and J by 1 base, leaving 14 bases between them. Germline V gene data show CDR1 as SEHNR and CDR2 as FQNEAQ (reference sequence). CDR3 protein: CASSLALQGSGTDTQYF. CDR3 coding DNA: TGTGCCAGCAGCTTAGCGTTGCAGGGTAGTGGCACAGATACGCAGTATTTT.

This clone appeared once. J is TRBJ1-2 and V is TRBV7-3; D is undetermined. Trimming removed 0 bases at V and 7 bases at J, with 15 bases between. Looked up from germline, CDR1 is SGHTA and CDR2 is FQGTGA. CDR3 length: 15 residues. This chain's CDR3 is CASSLTMDSPGGYTF. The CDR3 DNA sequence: TGTGCCAGCAGCTTAACAATGGACTCGCCGGGTGGCTACACCTTC.

This chain's CDR3 is CASSLVEIYGYTF. DNA of the CDR3: TGTGCCAGCAGTCTAGTAGAGATCTATGGCTACACCTTC. This chain uses TRBV2 with TRBJ1-2; no definite D call. V was cut by 5 bases and J by 4 bases, with 11 bases left in between. Germline CDR1 SNHLY, CDR2 FYNNEI. The CDR3 is made up of 13 amino acids.

CDR3 protein: CASNTGYDSYEQYF. CDR3 DNA sequence: TGTGCCAGCAATACAGGGTATGACTCCTACGAGCAGTACTTC. The chain uses TRBV6-4 and TRBJ2-7; D perhaps matches TRBD1 (6 bases). The germline V and J ends were trimmed by 7 bases and 0 bases, with 13 bases remaining between them. CDR3 length: 14 residues. From germline, CDR1 is MRHNA and CDR2 SNTAGT.

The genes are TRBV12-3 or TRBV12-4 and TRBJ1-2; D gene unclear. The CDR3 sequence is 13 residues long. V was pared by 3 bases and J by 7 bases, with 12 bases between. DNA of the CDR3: TGTGCCAGCAGTTTGGACTATCTACTTGGCTACACCTTC. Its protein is CASSLDYLLGYTF.

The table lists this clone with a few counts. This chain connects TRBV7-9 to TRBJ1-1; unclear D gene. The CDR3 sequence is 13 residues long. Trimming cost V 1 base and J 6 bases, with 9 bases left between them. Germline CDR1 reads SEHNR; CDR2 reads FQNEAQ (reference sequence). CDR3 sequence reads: CASSLVTNAEAFF. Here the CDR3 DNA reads TGTGCCAGCAGCTTAGTCACAAACGCTGAAGCTTTCTTT.

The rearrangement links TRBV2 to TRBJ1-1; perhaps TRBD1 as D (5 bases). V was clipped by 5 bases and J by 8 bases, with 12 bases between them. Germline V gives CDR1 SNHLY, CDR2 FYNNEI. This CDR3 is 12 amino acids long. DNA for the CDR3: TGTGCCAGCAGTCCGGACATGCTGGAAGCTTTCTTT. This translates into CASSPDMLEAFF. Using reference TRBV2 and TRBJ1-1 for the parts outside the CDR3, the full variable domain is EPEVTQTPSHQVTQMGQEVILRCVPISNHLYFYWYRQILGQKVEFLVSFYNNEISEKSEIFDDQFSVERPDGSNFTLKIRSTKLEDSAMYFCASSPDMLEAFFGQGTRLTVV.

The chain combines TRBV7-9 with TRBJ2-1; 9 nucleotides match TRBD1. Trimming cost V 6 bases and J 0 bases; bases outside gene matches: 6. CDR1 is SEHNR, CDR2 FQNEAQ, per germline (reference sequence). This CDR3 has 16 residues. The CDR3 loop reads CASRTGTGSSYNEQFF. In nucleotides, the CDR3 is TGTGCCAGCAGGACCGGGACAGGGAGCTCCTACAATGAGCAGTTCTTC.

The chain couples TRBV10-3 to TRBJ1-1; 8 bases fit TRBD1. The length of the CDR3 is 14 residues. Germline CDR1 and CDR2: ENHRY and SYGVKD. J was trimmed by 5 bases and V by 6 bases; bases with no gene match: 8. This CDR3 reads CAISADREVTEAFF. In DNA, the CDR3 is TGTGCCATCAGCGCGGACAGGGAAGTAACTGAAGCTTTCTTT.

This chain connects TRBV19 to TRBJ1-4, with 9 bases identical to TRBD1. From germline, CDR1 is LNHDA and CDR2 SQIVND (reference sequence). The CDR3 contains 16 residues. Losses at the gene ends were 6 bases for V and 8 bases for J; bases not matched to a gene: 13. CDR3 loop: CASRPRGGTGIEKLFF. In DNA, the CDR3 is TGTGCCAGTAGGCCCCGCGGGGGGACAGGGATCGAAAAACTGTTTTTT.

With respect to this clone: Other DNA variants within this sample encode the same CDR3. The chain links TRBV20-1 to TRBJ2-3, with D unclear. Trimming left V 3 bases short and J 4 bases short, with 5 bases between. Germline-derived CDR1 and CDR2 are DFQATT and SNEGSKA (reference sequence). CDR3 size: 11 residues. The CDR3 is CSASRADTQYF. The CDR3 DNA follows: TGCAGTGCTAGTCGGGCAGATACGCAGTATTTT.

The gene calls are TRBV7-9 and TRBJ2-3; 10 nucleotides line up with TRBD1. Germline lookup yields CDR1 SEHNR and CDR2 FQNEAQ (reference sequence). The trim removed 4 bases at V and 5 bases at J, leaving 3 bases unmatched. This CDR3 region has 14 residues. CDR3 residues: CASSYGQGGDTQYF. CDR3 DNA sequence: TGTGCCAGCAGCTATGGACAGGGGGGAGATACGCAGTATTTT.